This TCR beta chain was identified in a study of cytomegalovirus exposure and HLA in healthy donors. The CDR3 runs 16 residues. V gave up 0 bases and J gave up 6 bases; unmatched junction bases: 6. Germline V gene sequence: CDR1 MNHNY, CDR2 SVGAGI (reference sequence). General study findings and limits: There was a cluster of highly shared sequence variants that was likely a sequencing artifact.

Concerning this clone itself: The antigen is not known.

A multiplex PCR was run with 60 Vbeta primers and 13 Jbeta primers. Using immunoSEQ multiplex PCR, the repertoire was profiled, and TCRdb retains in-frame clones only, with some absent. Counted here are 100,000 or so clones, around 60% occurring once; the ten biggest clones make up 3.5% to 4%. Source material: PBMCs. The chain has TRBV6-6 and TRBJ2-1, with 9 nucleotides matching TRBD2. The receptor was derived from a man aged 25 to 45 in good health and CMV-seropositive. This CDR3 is CASSYSAAGGFNEQFF. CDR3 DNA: TGTGCCAGCAGTTACTCCGCAGCGGGGGGTTTCAATGAGCAGTTCTTC.